The rows below give T cell receptor beta chains drawn from one sample of a study of T cells after yellow fever vaccination. One entry per CDR3 protein results from TCRdb running MiXCR on the 5' RACE reads. The table records approximately 250,000 distinct CDR3 sequences, around 6.7% of them present only once. Sequenced here: CD4+ T cells sorted from PBMCs, sampled on the day of the yellow fever booster vaccination. All receptors derive from a young man who received the YFV17D yellow fever vaccine. CDR3s include the opening cysteine and the closing phenylalanine or tryptophan. The D gene is left open where the match is weak. Clone size, where shown, is once, few, many, or a class for clones that have expanded.

CDR3nt: TGTGCCAGCAGCCCCCTGAGGACAGGGGGCAGGGCTGAAGCTTTCTTT
CDR3aa: CASSPLRTGGRAEAFF
abundance: -
d_gene: TRBD1
v_gene: TRBV12-3/TRBV12-4
j_gene: TRBJ1-1

CDR3nt: TGTGCCAGCAGCTTGGCTGCGGGACAGGGAGCAGATACGCAGTATTTT
CDR3aa: CASSLAAGQGADTQYF
abundance: -
d_gene: TRBD1
v_gene: TRBV5-4
j_gene: TRBJ2-3

CDR3nt: TGTGCCAGCAGCCACCGACTAGCGGGAGGGCCCCAAGAGACCCAGTACTTC
CDR3aa: CASSHRLAGGPQETQYF
abundance: few
d_gene: TRBD2
v_gene: TRBV3-1
j_gene: TRBJ2-5

CDR3nt: TGCGCCAGCAGCTTCCCCGGGACAGGGGGCGAGCAGTACTTC
CDR3aa: CASSFPGTGGEQYF
abundance: many
d_gene: TRBD1
v_gene: TRBV5-1
j_gene: TRBJ2-7

CDR3nt: TGCGCCAGCAGCGGTCTAGCGGGAGTTGGGGAGACCCAGTACTTC
CDR3aa: CASSGLAGVGETQYF
abundance: many
d_gene: TRBD2
v_gene: TRBV5-1
j_gene: TRBJ2-5

CDR3nt: TGTGCCAGCAGCTTGGAGGGAACCTCCTACGAGCAGTACTTC
CDR3aa: CASSLEGTSYEQYF
abundance: many
d_gene: -
v_gene: TRBV7-9
j_gene: TRBJ2-7

CDR3nt: TGTGCCAGCAGCTCTCGGACTAGCGCGAACACCGGGGAGCTGTTTTTT
CDR3aa: CASSSRTSANTGELFF
abundance: few
d_gene: TRBD2
v_gene: TRBV7-2
j_gene: TRBJ2-2

CDR3nt: TGTGCCAGCAGTTTTAGGTATGCAGGGTTGAAGTTCTTC
CDR3aa: CASSFRYAGLKFF
abundance: -
d_gene: -
v_gene: TRBV12-3/TRBV12-4
j_gene: TRBJ2-1

CDR3nt: TGCAGTGCGAGGACAGGGAGGTCAACCTACAATGAGCAGTTCTTC
CDR3aa: CSARTGRSTYNEQFF
abundance: -
d_gene: TRBD1
v_gene: TRBV20-1
j_gene: TRBJ2-1

CDR3nt: TGTGCCAGCAGCTTAAACGGACTAGCGGGAGCAGAGCAGTTCTTC
CDR3aa: CASSLNGLAGAEQFF
abundance: many
d_gene: TRBD2
v_gene: TRBV7-8
j_gene: TRBJ2-1

CDR3nt: TGTGCCAGCGGGAAAGTTACAGGTAATGAGCAGTTGTTC
CDR3aa: CASGKVTGNEQLF
abundance: few
d_gene: -
v_gene: TRBV28
j_gene: TRBJ2-1

CDR3nt: TGCAGCGGACTAGCGGGAGAGTGGAATGAGCAGTTCTTC
CDR3aa: CSGLAGEWNEQFF
abundance: many
d_gene: TRBD2
v_gene: TRBV29-1
j_gene: TRBJ2-1

CDR3nt: TGTGCCAGCAGCTTCGAATCCCTGCTGGAGAGGGTGTACTTC
CDR3aa: CASSFESLLERVYF
abundance: -
d_gene: -
v_gene: TRBV5-6
j_gene: TRBJ2-7

CDR3nt: TGTGCCAGCAGTTTCGAGGGTAGCGGGAGAGGGGATACGCAGTATTTT
CDR3aa: CASSFEGSGRGDTQYF
abundance: -
d_gene: TRBD2
v_gene: TRBV27
j_gene: TRBJ2-3

CDR3nt: TGCCCTTCAGTTCCCGGGACAGGGGACCAGCATTTT
CDR3aa: CPSVPGTGDQHF
abundance: many
d_gene: -
v_gene: TRBV21-1
j_gene: TRBJ1-5

CDR3nt: TGTGCCAGCAACGGCAGAAGAGGGCCCCAAGAGACCCAGTACTTC
CDR3aa: CASNGRRGPQETQYF
abundance: many
d_gene: -
v_gene: TRBV7-2
j_gene: TRBJ2-5

CDR3nt: TGTGCCAGCAGAGAGCAGGGACTAGCGGGGATTGGAGAGCAGTTCTTC
CDR3aa: CASREQGLAGIGEQFF
abundance: many
d_gene: TRBD2
v_gene: TRBV6-1
j_gene: TRBJ2-1

CDR3nt: TGTGCCATCAGTGAGTCCCCGGGGTTGGGTGAGCAGTTCTTC
CDR3aa: CAISESPGLGEQFF
abundance: few
d_gene: -
v_gene: TRBV10-3
j_gene: TRBJ2-1

CDR3nt: TGTGCCAGCAGCCCTCTAGGGACAGCAAGAAACATTCAGTACTTC
CDR3aa: CASSPLGTARNIQYF
abundance: few
d_gene: TRBD1
v_gene: TRBV5-6
j_gene: TRBJ2-4

CDR3nt: TGCGCCAGCAGAGCGGACATGAACACTGAAGCTTTCTTT
CDR3aa: CASRADMNTEAFF
abundance: -
d_gene: -
v_gene: TRBV5-1
j_gene: TRBJ1-1

CDR3nt: TGTGCCACCAACGGGCGGGAGTACTACAATGAGCAGTTCTTC
CDR3aa: CATNGREYYNEQFF
abundance: many
d_gene: TRBD2
v_gene: TRBV25-1
j_gene: TRBJ2-1

CDR3nt: TGCGCCAGCGGCACTGGTGGGAGGGAGACCCAGTACTTC
CDR3aa: CASGTGGRETQYF
abundance: few
d_gene: -
v_gene: TRBV4-3
j_gene: TRBJ2-5

CDR3nt: TGTGCCAGCAGTTTGGTCTCCTACGAGCAGTACTTC
CDR3aa: CASSLVSYEQYF
abundance: many
d_gene: -
v_gene: TRBV7-2
j_gene: TRBJ2-7

CDR3nt: TGTGCCAGCTCACGGTCGCAGGGACGAGAGACCCAGTACTTC
CDR3aa: CASSRSQGRETQYF
abundance: many
d_gene: -
v_gene: TRBV18
j_gene: TRBJ2-5

CDR3nt: TGTGCCAGCAGTCCCCCCGGGCAGAGAGAGACCCAGTACTTC
CDR3aa: CASSPPGQRETQYF
abundance: many
d_gene: -
v_gene: TRBV6-1
j_gene: TRBJ2-5

CDR3nt: TGTGCCAGCAGGAAACTAGTCGGGGAGACCCAGTACTTC
CDR3aa: CASRKLVGETQYF
abundance: -
d_gene: -
v_gene: TRBV2
j_gene: TRBJ2-5

CDR3nt: TGCGCCAGCAGCCAAGTTCACCACAGGGGAAAATCCTACGAGCAGTACTTC
CDR3aa: CASSQVHHRGKSYEQYF
abundance: -
d_gene: TRBD1
v_gene: TRBV4-3
j_gene: TRBJ2-7

CDR3nt: TGTGCCAGCAGTCCCAGGGGGGGGAACACTGAAGCTTTCTTT
CDR3aa: CASSPRGGNTEAFF
abundance: many
d_gene: TRBD1
v_gene: TRBV7-2
j_gene: TRBJ1-1

CDR3nt: TGTGCCAGCAGCCCCCGGGGAGGCACAGCCAAAAACATTCAGTACTTC
CDR3aa: CASSPRGGTAKNIQYF
abundance: -
d_gene: -
v_gene: TRBV7-2
j_gene: TRBJ2-4

CDR3nt: TGTGCCAGCAGTATCTCGGGACTAGCGGGAGTGAAGACCCAGTACTTC
CDR3aa: CASSISGLAGVKTQYF
abundance: -
d_gene: TRBD2
v_gene: TRBV12-3/TRBV12-4
j_gene: TRBJ2-5

CDR3nt: TGTGCCAGCAGCTTGGGGGGCCGAGGGGATACGCAGTATTTT
CDR3aa: CASSLGGRGDTQYF
abundance: -
d_gene: -
v_gene: TRBV5-6
j_gene: TRBJ2-3

CDR3nt: TGTGCCAGCACCGCCGGGACTAGCGGGCGCTACAATGAGCAGTTCTTC
CDR3aa: CASTAGTSGRYNEQFF
abundance: many
d_gene: TRBD2
v_gene: TRBV7-2
j_gene: TRBJ2-1

CDR3nt: TGTGCCACCAGCAGAGATCTAGGGGTTTATCAGCCCCAGCATTTT
CDR3aa: CATSRDLGVYQPQHF
abundance: many
d_gene: -
v_gene: TRBV15
j_gene: TRBJ1-5

CDR3nt: TGTGCCAGCAGCGTAGTGGCGGGAGGGCGACACATTCAGTACTTC
CDR3aa: CASSVVAGGRHIQYF
abundance: many
d_gene: TRBD2
v_gene: TRBV9
j_gene: TRBJ2-4

CDR3nt: TGTGCCAGCTCACCACCAATGAGGCTCCAAGAGACCCAGTACTTC
CDR3aa: CASSPPMRLQETQYF
abundance: -
d_gene: -
v_gene: TRBV18
j_gene: TRBJ2-5

CDR3nt: TGCGCCAGCAGCCAAGACCGGGCCTCCCGCACCGGGGAGCTGTTTTTT
CDR3aa: CASSQDRASRTGELFF
abundance: many
d_gene: -
v_gene: TRBV4-3
j_gene: TRBJ2-2

CDR3nt: TGTGCCAGCAGCCTAACACGCTCTGGAAACACCATATATTTT
CDR3aa: CASSLTRSGNTIYF
abundance: -
d_gene: -
v_gene: TRBV3-1
j_gene: TRBJ1-3

CDR3nt: TGTGCCAGCAGTGGGGGGGTTTCTGAGCAGTTCTTC
CDR3aa: CASSGGVSEQFF
abundance: many
d_gene: TRBD2
v_gene: TRBV12-3/TRBV12-4
j_gene: TRBJ2-1

CDR3nt: TGTGCCAGCAGTTCCGTTACTAGCGGAGGGGGAGTTGGTACGCAGTATTTT
CDR3aa: CASSSVTSGGGVGTQYF
abundance: many
d_gene: TRBD2
v_gene: TRBV6-5
j_gene: TRBJ2-3

CDR3nt: TGCGCCAGCAGCTTGGTTGGTAGCGGGATGTCCTACGAGCAGTACTTC
CDR3aa: CASSLVGSGMSYEQYF
abundance: -
d_gene: TRBD2
v_gene: TRBV5-1
j_gene: TRBJ2-7

CDR3nt: TGCGCCAGCAGCCAAGATCCCACTAGCACAGATACGCAGTATTTT
CDR3aa: CASSQDPTSTDTQYF
abundance: -
d_gene: -
v_gene: TRBV4-3
j_gene: TRBJ2-3

CDR3nt: TGCGCCAGCAGCTTGCGGCTAAGCGGGAGTTCGACATCTAGCACAGATACGCAGTATTTT
CDR3aa: CASSLRLSGSSTSSTDTQYF
abundance: -
d_gene: TRBD2
v_gene: TRBV5-1
j_gene: TRBJ2-3

CDR3nt: TGCAGCGTTGAAGATGACAACAAAGAGACCCAGTACTTC
CDR3aa: CSVEDDNKETQYF
abundance: few
d_gene: -
v_gene: TRBV29-1
j_gene: TRBJ2-5

CDR3nt: TGTGCCAGCAGGCAGATAGCGGGAGTGAGCTCCTACGAGCAGTACTTC
CDR3aa: CASRQIAGVSSYEQYF
abundance: -
d_gene: TRBD2
v_gene: TRBV2
j_gene: TRBJ2-7

CDR3nt: TGTGCCAGCAGTCCACAGCGGGGCTCCTACAATGAGCAGTTCTTC
CDR3aa: CASSPQRGSYNEQFF
abundance: many
d_gene: TRBD2
v_gene: TRBV6-1
j_gene: TRBJ2-1

CDR3nt: TGTGCCAGCAGCTTTGACAGGGGGGAGACCCAGTACTTC
CDR3aa: CASSFDRGETQYF
abundance: -
d_gene: TRBD1
v_gene: TRBV11-2
j_gene: TRBJ2-5

CDR3nt: TGCAGTGCTACAGGGGAGTGGGAGACCCAGTACTTC
CDR3aa: CSATGEWETQYF
abundance: -
d_gene: -
v_gene: TRBV20-1
j_gene: TRBJ2-5

CDR3nt: TGCGCCAGCAGCCCTTCGCCGGGACTAGGAACCGAGCAGTACTTC
CDR3aa: CASSPSPGLGTEQYF
abundance: -
d_gene: TRBD2
v_gene: TRBV5-1
j_gene: TRBJ2-7

CDR3nt: TGTGCCAGCTCACGACCGGGACTGACAGATACGCAGTATTTT
CDR3aa: CASSRPGLTDTQYF
abundance: many
d_gene: -
v_gene: TRBV18
j_gene: TRBJ2-3

CDR3nt: TGTGCCAGCAGCGCGGGTGGTCTAGCGGGAGTCGACCGCACAGATACGCAGTATTTT
CDR3aa: CASSAGGLAGVDRTDTQYF
abundance: few
d_gene: TRBD2
v_gene: TRBV11-1
j_gene: TRBJ2-3

CDR3nt: TGTGCCAGCCTCGTACAAGGGACAGGGGGCGTTGGGAGCAATCAGCCCCAGCATTTT
CDR3aa: CASLVQGTGGVGSNQPQHF
abundance: few
d_gene: TRBD1
v_gene: TRBV12-3/TRBV12-4
j_gene: TRBJ1-5

CDR3nt: TGTGCCAGCTCAGGGGAAGAGACCCAGTACTTC
CDR3aa: CASSGEETQYF
abundance: many
d_gene: -
v_gene: TRBV18
j_gene: TRBJ2-5

CDR3nt: TGCAGTGCTAGAGTTGGGCTATCTACATCAGGTTCGGCTCTAGCGAACACCGGGGAGCTGTTTTTT
CDR3aa: CSARVGLSTSGSALANTGELFF
abundance: few
d_gene: -
v_gene: TRBV20-1
j_gene: TRBJ2-2

CDR3nt: TGTGCCAGCAGAACCGGACGGTCTCATAATTCACCCCTCCACTTT
CDR3aa: CASRTGRSHNSPLHF
abundance: -
d_gene: -
v_gene: TRBV6-1
j_gene: TRBJ1-6

CDR3nt: TGTGCCAGTAGACTAAACGCGGGACTAGCGGGAGATAATGAGCAGTTCTTC
CDR3aa: CASRLNAGLAGDNEQFF
abundance: -
d_gene: TRBD2
v_gene: TRBV19
j_gene: TRBJ2-1

CDR3nt: TGCGCCAGCAGCGGGCCCAGCCTGGAGACCCAGTACTTC
CDR3aa: CASSGPSLETQYF
abundance: many
d_gene: -
v_gene: TRBV5-1
j_gene: TRBJ2-5

CDR3nt: TGCGCCAGCGGACAGACAGGGGAAGAGACCCAGTACTTC
CDR3aa: CASGQTGEETQYF
abundance: many
d_gene: TRBD1
v_gene: TRBV5-1
j_gene: TRBJ2-5

CDR3nt: TGTGCCAGCAGCGTCGACACAACGGGGAACTCACAGACCCAGTACTTC
CDR3aa: CASSVDTTGNSQTQYF
abundance: many
d_gene: -
v_gene: TRBV9
j_gene: TRBJ2-5